This record concerns one T cell receptor beta chain sequence. The sample comes from a study of blood T cell repertoires in COVID-19. Germline CDR1 MNHEY, CDR2 SMNVEV (reference sequence). Between the trimmed V and J ends, which lost 0 bases and 4 bases, there was a span of 6 bases. The CDR3 covers 13 residues. Assay used: immunoSEQ multiplex PCR; TCRdb lists only in-frame clones, some missing. The table shows roughly 700,000 clones, with over 80% occurring only once. The sequencing sample was made of peripheral blood. This TCR derives from a woman in her late teens or twenties with acute or convalescent COVID-19. The chain employs TRBV27 and TRBJ1-1; no reliable D call. Written as DNA, the CDR3 is TGTGCCAGCAGTTTATCGTTAGCCACTGAAGCTTTCTTT. Protein product: CASSLSLATEAFF.